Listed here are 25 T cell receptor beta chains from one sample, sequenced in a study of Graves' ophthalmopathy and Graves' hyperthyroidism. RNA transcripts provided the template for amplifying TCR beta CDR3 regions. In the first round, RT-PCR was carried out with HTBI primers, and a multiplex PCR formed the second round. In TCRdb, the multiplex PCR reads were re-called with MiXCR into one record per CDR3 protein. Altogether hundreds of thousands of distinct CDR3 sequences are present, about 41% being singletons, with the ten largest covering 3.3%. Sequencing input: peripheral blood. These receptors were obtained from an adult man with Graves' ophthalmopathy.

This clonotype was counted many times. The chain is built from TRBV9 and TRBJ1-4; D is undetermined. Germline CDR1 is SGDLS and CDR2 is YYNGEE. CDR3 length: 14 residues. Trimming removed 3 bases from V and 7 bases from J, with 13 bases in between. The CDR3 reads CASSGTSAGEKLFF. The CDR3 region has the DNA TGTGCCAGCAGCGGGACGTCAGCCGGTGAAAAACTGTTTTTT.

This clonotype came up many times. CDR3: CSALAGGFYEQYF. The CDR3 DNA sequence: TGCAGTGCATTAGCGGGGGGATTCTACGAGCAGTACTTC. The chain couples TRBV20-1 to TRBJ2-7; TRBD2 agrees at 10 bases. Trimming took 6 bases from V and 3 from J; bases not matched to a gene: 5. The CDR3 runs to 13 residues. Germline values: CDR1 DFQATT, CDR2 SNEGSKA (reference sequence).

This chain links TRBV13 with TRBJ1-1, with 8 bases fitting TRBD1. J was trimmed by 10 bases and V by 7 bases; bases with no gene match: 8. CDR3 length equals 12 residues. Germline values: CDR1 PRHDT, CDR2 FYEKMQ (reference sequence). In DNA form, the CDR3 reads TGTGCCAGCAATCGAGACAGGGGTGGAGCTTTCTTT. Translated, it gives CASNRDRGGAFF.

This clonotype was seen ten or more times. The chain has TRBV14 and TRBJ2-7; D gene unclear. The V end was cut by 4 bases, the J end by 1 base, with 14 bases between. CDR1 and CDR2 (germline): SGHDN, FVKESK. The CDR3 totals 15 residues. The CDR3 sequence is CASSPLGMNSYEQYF. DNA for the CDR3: TGTGCCAGCAGCCCTCTGGGAATGAATTCCTACGAGCAGTACTTC.

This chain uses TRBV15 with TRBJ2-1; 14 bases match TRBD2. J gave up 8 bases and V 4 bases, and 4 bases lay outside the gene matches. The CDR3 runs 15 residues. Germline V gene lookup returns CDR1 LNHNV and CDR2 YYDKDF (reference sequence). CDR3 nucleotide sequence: TGTGCCACCAGCATGACTAGCGGGAGGGTCGATGAGCAGTTCTTC. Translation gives CATSMTSGRVDEQFF.

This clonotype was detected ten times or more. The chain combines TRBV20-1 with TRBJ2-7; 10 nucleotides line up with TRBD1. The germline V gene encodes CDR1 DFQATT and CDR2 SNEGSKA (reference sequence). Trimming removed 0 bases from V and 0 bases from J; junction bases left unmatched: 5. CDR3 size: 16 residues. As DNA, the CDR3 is TGCAGTGCTAGAGATCTCAGGACAGGGGGCTCCTACGAGCAGTACTTC. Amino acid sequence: CSARDLRTGGSYEQYF.

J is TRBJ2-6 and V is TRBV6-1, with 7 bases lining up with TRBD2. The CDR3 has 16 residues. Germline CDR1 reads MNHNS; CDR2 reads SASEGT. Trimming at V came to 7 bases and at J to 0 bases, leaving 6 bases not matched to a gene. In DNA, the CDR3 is TGTGCCAGCAAGCTAGCGGAGGCCTCTGGGGCCAACGTCCTGACTTTC. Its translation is CASKLAEASGANVLTF.

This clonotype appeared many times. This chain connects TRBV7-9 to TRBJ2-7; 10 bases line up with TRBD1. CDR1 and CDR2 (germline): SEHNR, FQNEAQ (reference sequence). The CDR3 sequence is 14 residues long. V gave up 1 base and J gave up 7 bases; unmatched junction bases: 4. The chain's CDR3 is CASSLGQGAQEQYF. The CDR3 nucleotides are TGTGCCAGCAGCTTAGGACAGGGGGCTCAGGAGCAGTACTTC.

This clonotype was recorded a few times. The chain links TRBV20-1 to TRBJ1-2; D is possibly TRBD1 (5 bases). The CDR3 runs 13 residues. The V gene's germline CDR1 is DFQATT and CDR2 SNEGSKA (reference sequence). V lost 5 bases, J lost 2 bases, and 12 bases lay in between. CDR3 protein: CSAHNRLNYGYTF. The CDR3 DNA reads TGCAGTGCTCATAACAGGCTGAACTATGGCTACACCTTC.

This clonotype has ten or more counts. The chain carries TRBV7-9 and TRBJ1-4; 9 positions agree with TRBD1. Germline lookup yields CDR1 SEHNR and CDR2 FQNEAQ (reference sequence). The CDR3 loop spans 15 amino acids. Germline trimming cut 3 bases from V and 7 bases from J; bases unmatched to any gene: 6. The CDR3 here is CASSFKGTGFEKLFF. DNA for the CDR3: TGTGCCAGCAGCTTTAAGGGGACAGGGTTTGAAAAACTGTTTTTT.

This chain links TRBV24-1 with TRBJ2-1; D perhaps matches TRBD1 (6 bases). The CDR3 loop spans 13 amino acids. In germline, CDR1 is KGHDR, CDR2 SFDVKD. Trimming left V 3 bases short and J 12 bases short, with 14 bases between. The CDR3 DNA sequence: TGTGCCACCAGTGATCATGCAGGGGCCATGCAGTTCTTC. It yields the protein CATSDHAGAMQFF.

In DNA form, the CDR3 reads TGCAGCGTTGAGCGGCGCGGGGCTGAGACCCAGTACTTC. Translated, it gives CSVERRGAETQYF. The rearrangement links TRBV29-1 to TRBJ2-5, with D possibly TRBD2 on 6 matching bases. The V and J ends lost 3 bases and 5 bases respectively, with 13 bases between them. Germline V CDR1 and CDR2: SQVTM, ANQGSEA. This CDR3 has 13 residues.

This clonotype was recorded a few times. The CDR3 sequence is CASSLLLAGDQETQYF. In nucleotides, the CDR3 is TGTGCCAGCAGCTTGTTACTAGCGGGCGACCAAGAGACCCAGTACTTC. The chain employs TRBV7-2 and TRBJ2-5; TRBD2 matches 9 bases. V trimming: 3 bases; J trimming: 0 bases; junction bases outside the gene matches: 5. Germline CDR1 and CDR2: SGHTA and FQGNSA. This CDR3 contains 16 residues.

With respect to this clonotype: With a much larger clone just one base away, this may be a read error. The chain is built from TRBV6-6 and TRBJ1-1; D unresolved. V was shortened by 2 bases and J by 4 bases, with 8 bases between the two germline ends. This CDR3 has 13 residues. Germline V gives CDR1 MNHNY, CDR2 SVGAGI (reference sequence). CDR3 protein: CASSYRWGTEAFF. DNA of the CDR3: TGTGCCAGCAGTTACCGGTGGGGCACTGAAGCTTTCTTT.

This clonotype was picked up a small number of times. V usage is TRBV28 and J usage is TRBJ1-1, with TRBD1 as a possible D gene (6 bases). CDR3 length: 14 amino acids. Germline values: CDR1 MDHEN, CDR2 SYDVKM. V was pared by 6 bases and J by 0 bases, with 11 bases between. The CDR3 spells CASRRQDMNTEAFF. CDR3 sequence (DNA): TGTGCCAGCAGGCGACAGGACATGAACACTGAAGCTTTCTTT.

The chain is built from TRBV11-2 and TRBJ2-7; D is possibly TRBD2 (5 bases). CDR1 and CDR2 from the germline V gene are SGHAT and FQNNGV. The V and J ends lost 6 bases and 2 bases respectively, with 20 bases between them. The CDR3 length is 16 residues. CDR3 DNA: TGTGCCAGCAGTCCCACCGGGGTAGGGATCCCCTACGAGCAGTACTTC. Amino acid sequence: CASSPTGVGIPYEQYF.

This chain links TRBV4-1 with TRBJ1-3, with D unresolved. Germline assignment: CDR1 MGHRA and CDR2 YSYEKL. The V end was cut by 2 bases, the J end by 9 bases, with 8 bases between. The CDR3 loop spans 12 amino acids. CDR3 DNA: TGCGCCAGCAGCCAAACGTCGGGCACCATATATTTT. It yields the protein CASSQTSGTIYF.

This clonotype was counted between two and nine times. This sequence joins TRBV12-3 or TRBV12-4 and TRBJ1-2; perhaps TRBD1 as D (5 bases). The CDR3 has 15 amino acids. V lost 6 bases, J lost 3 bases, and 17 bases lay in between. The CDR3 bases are TGTGCCAGCAGCTCCCTTGGGGGGGAGTACTATGGCTACACCTTC. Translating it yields CASSSLGGEYYGYTF.

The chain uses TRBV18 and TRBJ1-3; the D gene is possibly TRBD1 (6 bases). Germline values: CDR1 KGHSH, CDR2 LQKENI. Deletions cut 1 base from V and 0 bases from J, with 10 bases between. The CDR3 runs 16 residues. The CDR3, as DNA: TGTGCCAGCTCACCACGGTCCAGGGGCTCTGGAAACACCATATATTTT. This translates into CASSPRSRGSGNTIYF.

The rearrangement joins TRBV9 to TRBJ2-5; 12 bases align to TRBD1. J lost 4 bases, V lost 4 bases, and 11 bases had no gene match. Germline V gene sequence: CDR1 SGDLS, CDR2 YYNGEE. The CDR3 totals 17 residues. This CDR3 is CASSWALGTGGAETQYF. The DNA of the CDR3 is TGTGCCAGCAGCTGGGCCCTCGGGACAGGGGGCGCAGAGACCCAGTACTTC.

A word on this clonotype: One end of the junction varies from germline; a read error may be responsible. As DNA, the CDR3 is TGCAGCGGGCGGGACAGGGGAGGCGAAAAACTGCTTTTT. Encoded protein: CSGRDRGGEKLLF. This sequence joins TRBV29-1 and TRBJ1-4; 10 bases match TRBD1. In germline, CDR1 is SQVTM, CDR2 ANQGSEA. The CDR3 covers 13 residues.

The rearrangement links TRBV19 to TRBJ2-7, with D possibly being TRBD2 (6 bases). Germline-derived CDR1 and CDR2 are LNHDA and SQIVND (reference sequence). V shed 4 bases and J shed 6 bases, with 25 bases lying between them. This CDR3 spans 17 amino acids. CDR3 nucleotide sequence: TGTGCCAGTAGTAAAAAACTGGGTTGGGACTCCTCTGGCGAGCAGTACTTC. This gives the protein CASSKKLGWDSSGEQYF.

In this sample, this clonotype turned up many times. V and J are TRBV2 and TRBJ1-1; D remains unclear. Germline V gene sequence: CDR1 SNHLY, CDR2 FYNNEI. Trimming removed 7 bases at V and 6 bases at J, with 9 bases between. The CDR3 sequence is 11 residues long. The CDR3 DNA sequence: TGTGCCAGCACCGAGGCGGCTGAAGCTTTCTTT. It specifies CASTEAAEAFF.

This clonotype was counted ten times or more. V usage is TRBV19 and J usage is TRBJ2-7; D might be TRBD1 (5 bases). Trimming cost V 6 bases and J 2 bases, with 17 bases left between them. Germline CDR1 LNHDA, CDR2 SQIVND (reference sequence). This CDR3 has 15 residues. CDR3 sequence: CASSRGQGIPYEQYF. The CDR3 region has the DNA TGTGCCAGTAGCCGAGGTCAGGGTATCCCCTACGAGCAGTACTTC.

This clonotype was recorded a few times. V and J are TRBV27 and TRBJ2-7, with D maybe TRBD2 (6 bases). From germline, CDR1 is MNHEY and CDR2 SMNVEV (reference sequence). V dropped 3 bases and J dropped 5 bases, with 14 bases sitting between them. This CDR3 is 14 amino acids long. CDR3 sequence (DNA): TGTGCCAGCAGTTTGACGCGGGACGTCCACGAGCAGTACTTC. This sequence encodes CASSLTRDVHEQYF.